This TCR beta chain was sequenced for a study of T-cell reconstitution after alpha-beta-depleted transplantation in children. Preparing the TCRbeta library involved the use of unique molecular identifiers. TCRdb processed the PCR reads anew with MiXCR; each CDR3 protein has one entry. Of hundreds of thousands of distinct CDR3 sequences listed, roughly a quarter were seen once; the top ten hold roughly 5%. To note about this clonotype: The antigen is unknown.

Trimming removed 4 bases from V and 1 base from J, with 2 bases in between. CDR1 is LNHNV and CDR2 is YYDKDF in the germline V gene (reference sequence). The CDR3 runs to 13 residues. Overall study findings and caveats: Some patients' high day-60 TCRbeta diversity was attributed to recipient cells surviving conditioning. Counts and diversity of T cells one year after transplant came mostly from newly produced T cells. Reports say that about two months after transplant, the alpha-beta T cells came out of several hundred graft clones that had expanded.

The sample was PBMCs, mostly from graft donor cells, taken 360 days after TCRalphabeta/CD19-depleted stem cell transplant. The chain is built from TRBV15 and TRBJ2-6; no clear D. The sequence was obtained from a female patient aged 2 to 10 who had a stem cell transplant for congenital amegakaryocytic thrombocytopenia, so the T cells may come from the graft donor. CDR3 sequence: CATSTSGANVLTF. CDR3 in DNA: TGTGCCACCAGCACGTCTGGGGCCAACGTCCTGACTTTC. Drawing the rest from reference TRBV15 and TRBJ2-6, the complete variable domain is DAMVIQNPRYQVTQFGKPVTLSCSQTLNHNVMYWYQQKSSQAPKLLFHYYDKDFNNEADTPDNFQSRRPNTSFCFLDIRSPGLGDTAMYLCATSTSGANVLTFGAGSRLTVL.